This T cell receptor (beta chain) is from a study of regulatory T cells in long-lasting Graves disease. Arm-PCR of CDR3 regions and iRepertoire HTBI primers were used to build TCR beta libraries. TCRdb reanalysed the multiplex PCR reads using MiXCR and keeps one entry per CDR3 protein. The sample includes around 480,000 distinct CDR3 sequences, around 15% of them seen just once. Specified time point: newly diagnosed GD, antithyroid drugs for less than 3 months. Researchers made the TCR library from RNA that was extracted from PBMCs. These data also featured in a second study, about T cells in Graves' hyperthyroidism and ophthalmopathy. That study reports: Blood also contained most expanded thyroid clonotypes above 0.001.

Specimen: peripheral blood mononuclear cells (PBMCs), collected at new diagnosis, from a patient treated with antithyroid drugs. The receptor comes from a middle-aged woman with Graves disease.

The CDR3 spells CSARVPTGTGELFF. The CDR3 nucleotides are TGCAGTGCTAGAGTACCGACAGGGACCGGGGAGCTGTTTTTT. This rearrangement joins TRBV20-1 to TRBJ2-2; TRBD1 aligns across 7 bases. The CDR3 has 14 residues. Germline V gene data show CDR1 as DFQATT and CDR2 as SNEGSKA (reference sequence). Trimming took 1 base from V and 5 from J; bases not matched to a gene: 4.